The source of this T cell receptor beta chain is a study of T-cell reconstitution after alpha-beta-depleted transplantation in children. TCRbeta library construction was performed incorporating unique molecular identifiers. TCRdb reanalysed the PCR reads using MiXCR and keeps one entry per CDR3 protein. The sample shows 200,000 to 300,000 distinct CDR3 sequences, 24% of them seen only once. Study-wide points: At day 60, the high TCRbeta diversity found in some patients originated from recipient T cells and thymic progenitors that had survived. Newly produced T cells mostly provided counts and TCRbeta diversity after one year, as hyperexpanded clones declined. The origin of alpha-beta T cells about two months after transplant was reportedly several hundred expanded graft clones.

As for this clonotype: As yet, its antigen is unknown.

The ends were cut back, 3 bases at V and 4 bases at J, with 15 bases in the middle. The CDR3 has 14 amino acids. Germline CDR1 and CDR2: DFQATT and SNEGSKA (reference sequence). The origin of this receptor is a female patient aged 2 to 10 who had a stem cell transplant for congenital amegakaryocytic thrombocytopenia, so the T cells may come from the graft donor. This material consisted of PBMCs, mostly from graft donor cells, taken 360 days after TCRalphabeta/CD19-depleted stem cell transplant. The chain couples TRBV20-1 to TRBJ1-1; D is undetermined. CDR3 nucleotides: TGCAGTGCTAGTCGGCCCGGCCCACGCACTGAAGCTTTCTTT. This codes for CSASRPGPRTEAFF.